In its sample, the clone carrying this T cell receptor beta chain was seen many times. Its cognate antigen is unknown. Germline CDR1 SGHTA, CDR2 FQGNSA. CDR3 size: 13 residues. V was clipped by 5 bases and J by 5 bases, with 12 bases between them. As for time point: newly diagnosed GD, antithyroid drugs for less than 3 months. From RNA extracted from PBMCs, the TCR library was made. Arm-PCR of CDR3 regions and iRepertoire HTBI primers were the basis on which TCR beta libraries were built. TCRdb used MiXCR to reprocess the multiplex PCR reads, holding one entry per CDR3 protein. The sample has some 410,000 distinct CDR3 sequences, less than 20% seen once; the top ten hold around a tenth. This sample stems from a study of regulatory T cells in long-lasting Graves disease. Points from the study as a whole: Among persistent patients, a larger number of public clonotypes were shared (approximately 2,900) than among newly diagnosed patients (roughly 970).

The same data also contributed to another study, on T cells in Graves' hyperthyroidism and ophthalmopathy.

The source was peripheral blood mononuclear cells (PBMCs), collected at new diagnosis, from a patient treated with antithyroid drugs. The chain recombines TRBV7-2 with TRBJ2-5, with TRBD2 as a possible D gene (6 bases). The sequence was collected from a woman aged 30 to 39 with Graves disease. This CDR3 reads CASSPAGSETQYF. CDR3 DNA: TGTGCCAGCAGCCCAGCGGGCAGTGAGACCCAGTACTTC.